This TCR beta chain was captured in a study of OX40 agonist ivuxolimab in advanced cancers. About the research overall: Aged roughly 23 to 80 with a mean of approximately 60 years, they were about 80% male. Prior checkpoint blockade (anti-PD-1, anti-PD-L1 or anti-CTLA-4) was permitted; about 40% had it.

TCRdb keeps only in-frame clones here, not all; method: immunoSEQ multiplex PCR. The data contain fewer than 25,000 clones, around 67% of them singletons. The CDR3 extends over 13 amino acids. Deletions cut 3 bases from V and 8 bases from J, with 13 bases between. The V gene's germline CDR1 is ENHRY and CDR2 SYGVKD. This sequence joins TRBV10-3 and TRBJ1-2; a weak D match, TRBD1 (5 bases). The TCR sequence derives from an adult with an advanced solid tumor such as melanoma, head and neck, liver or kidney cancer. The material sequenced was CD4+ or CD8+ T cells sorted from blood, taken in a trial of the OX40 agonist ivuxolimab. CDR3 nucleotides: TGTGCCATCAGTGAAGGAGGGGCTGAGGGCTACACCTTC. Its translation: CAISEGGAEGYTF.